The clone carrying this T cell receptor beta chain was counted a single time. Stated time point: 2014-2015 season, 7 days after vaccination. Germline lookup yields CDR1 LNHDA and CDR2 SQIVND (reference sequence). The ends were cut back, 5 bases at V and 5 bases at J, with 13 bases in the middle. CDR3 length: 14 amino acids. This sample is drawn from a study of follicular helper T cells after annual influenza vaccination. The repertoire was sequenced with immunoSEQ multiplex PCR; TCRdb's copy has only in-frame clones and lacks some. The sample lists 7,000 to 10,000 clones, roughly 80% seen once, with 3% to 4% in the top ten.

The sequence came from an adult who received the influenza vaccine. The chain has TRBV19 and TRBJ1-3; possibly TRBD1 for D (5 bases). The material was CXCR5+ CD38- circulating T follicular helper cells from blood, obtained 7 days after influenza vaccination. As for subset: circulating Tfh, non-naive CD4+CXCR5+PD-1+ (ICOS+CD38+ or ICOS-CD38-). Here the CDR3 DNA reads TGTGCCAGTAGTCCCCGGGGCGGCAGAAACACCATATATTTT. It yields the protein CASSPRGGRNTIYF.